The entry below gives a single TCR beta chain sequence along with its context. These data come from a study of cytomegalovirus exposure and HLA in healthy donors. PCR was performed using 60 Vbeta and 13 Jbeta primers. TCRdb's table, derived via immunoSEQ multiplex PCR, lists solely in-frame clones and lacks some. The sample totals about 65,000 clones. The receptor was isolated from a boy aged 5-17 years in good health and CMV-seronegative. Specimen: PBMCs.

CDR3 sequence (DNA): TGTGCCATCAGTGGCCAGGGATTCTCTGGGGCCAACGTCCTGACTTTC. Protein product: CAISGQGFSGANVLTF. This rearrangement joins TRBV10-3 to TRBJ2-6; maybe TRBD1 (5 bases). CDR3 size: 16 residues. The V end lost 4 bases, the J end lost 0 bases, and 10 bases lay between the germline ends. Germline lookup yields CDR1 ENHRY and CDR2 SYGVKD.